Below are 31 T cell receptor beta chains sequenced from a single sample in a study of tumor-infiltrating lymphocytes in primary liver carcinoma. Priming with a constant-region primer yielded TCR beta cDNA from 450 to 550 ng total RNA. Three rounds of nested multiplex PCR with slightly modified ARM-PCR produced TCR beta libraries. Investigators reported that the first two PCR rounds, at 10 cycles each, used TRBV1-TRBV30 forward primers with a C-beta reverse primer. TCRdb called the multiplex PCR reads again in MiXCR, with one record for every CDR3 protein. The table lists just over 300,000 distinct CDR3 sequences, roughly 60% of them singletons. Unsorted whole blood supplied the blood RNA, and germline DNA was isolated too. The sequencing input was peripheral blood. The origin of the receptors is a woman in her 30s with primary liver carcinoma and hepatitis B virus infection.

A note on this clonotype: The junction differs from germline at one of its ends, possibly a read error. The V and J genes are TRBV6-1 and TRBJ2-2, with D possibly being TRBD1 or TRBD2 (6 bases each). CDR1 is MNHNS and CDR2 is SASEGT in the germline V gene. The CDR3 loop spans 19 amino acids. For the CDR3, the DNA is TGTGCCAGCAGTGGAACCCTTCCCGGGGGCGCCTCGAACGCCGGGGAGCTGTTTTTT. Translated: CASSGTLPGGASNAGELFF.

Concerning this clonotype: An end of the junction does not agree with germline; a read error may underlie this. Written as DNA, the CDR3 is TGTGCCAACAGCCAAGGACTAGCGGGAGTCGATGAGCAGTTCTTC. This gives the protein CANSQGLAGVDEQFF. This chain connects TRBV14 to TRBJ2-1, with TRBD2 identical over 13 bases. The CDR3 is made up of 15 amino acids. Germline CDR1 SGHDN, CDR2 FVKESK. The full variable domain, in which reference TRBV14 and TRBJ2-1 provide the parts outside the CDR3, is EAGVTQFPSHSVIEKGQTVTLRCDPISGHDNLYWYRRVMGKEIKFLLHFVKESKQDESGMPNNRFLAERTGGTYSTLKVQPAELEDSGVYFCANSQGLAGVDEQFFGPGTRLTVL.

This rearrangement joins TRBV6-5 to TRBJ2-5, with TRBD2 matching over 9 bases. V was clipped by 2 bases and J by 4 bases; unmatched bases: 5. This CDR3 spans 15 amino acids. The germline V gene has CDR1 MNHEY and CDR2 SVGAGI. CDR3 bases: TGTGCCAGCAGTTACGAGCGGGGGGCGGGAGAGACCCAGTACTTC. Translation gives CASSYERGAGETQYF.

Only one count was recorded for this clonotype. A clone one base away is much larger, so this may be a read error. The chain links TRBV6-2 or TRBV6-3 to TRBJ2-1, with 7 positions matching TRBD2. Germline V CDR1 and CDR2: MNHEY, SVGEGT. This CDR3 has 15 residues. The CDR3 loop reads CVSSYWTGGNNEQFF. Here the CDR3 DNA reads TGTGTCAGCAGTTACTGGACGGGAGGAAACAATGAGCAGTTCTTC.

The chain joins TRBV11-1 to TRBJ2-1; 10 bases align to TRBD2. This CDR3 has 17 residues. Germline-derived CDR1 and CDR2 are SGHAT and FQDESV (reference sequence). The trim removed 4 bases at V and 9 bases at J, leaving 15 bases unmatched. The CDR3 DNA is TGTGCCAGCAGCTCAAGGAGTAGCGGGAGGTCTAGGGGTGAGCAGTTCTTC. Its protein is CASSSRSSGRSRGEQFF.

This clonotype was seen a handful of times. The rearrangement uses TRBV13 and TRBJ2-3, with D hard to call. Germline loops: CDR1 PRHDT, CDR2 FYEKMQ (reference sequence). The V end was cut by 4 bases, the J end by 0 bases, with 11 bases between. The length of the CDR3 is 15 residues. In nucleotides, the CDR3 is TGTGCCAGCAGCTCTACCGGGTCCAGCACAGATACGCAGTATTTT. It codes for CASSSTGSSTDTQYF. Together with reference TRBV13 and TRBJ2-3, the CDR3 gives the full variable domain: AAGVIQSPRHLIKEKRETATLKCYPIPRHDTVYWYQQGPGQDPQFLISFYEKMQSDKGSIPDRFSAQQFSDYHSELNMSSLELGDSALYFCASSSTGSSTDTQYFGPGTRLTVL.

V usage is TRBV28 and J usage is TRBJ2-7; TRBD2 might be the D (5 bases). V lost 7 bases and J 1 base, leaving 14 bases between the germline ends. Germline V lookup: CDR1 MDHEN, CDR2 SYDVKM. CDR3 size: 14 residues. The CDR3 nucleotides read TGTGCCAGCAATTCAATGGACTGGTCCTACGAGCAGTACTTC. Encoded protein: CASNSMDWSYEQYF.

A remark on this clonotype: At one boundary the junction diverges from the germline segment, which might be a read error. This sequence joins TRBV19 and TRBJ1-2; D not certain. Germline CDR1 is LNHDA and CDR2 is SQIVND (reference sequence). The CDR3 length is 14 residues. The CDR3 region has the DNA TGTGCCAGTAGTATGGTAAGGGATTTCTTTGGCTGCACCTTC. This translates into CASSMVRDFFGCTF.

A word on this clonotype: A read error is possible here, since a much larger clone lies one base away. The CDR3 is CASMHSGANVLTF. Here the CDR3 DNA reads TGTGCCAGCATGCACTCTGGGGCCAACGTCCTGACTTTC. V usage is TRBV6-1 and J usage is TRBJ2-6; D not resolved. Germline V gene sequence: CDR1 MNHNS, CDR2 SASEGT. The CDR3 has 13 amino acids. V shed 7 bases and J shed 0 bases, with 4 bases lying between them.

Many counts were recorded for this clonotype. The rearrangement uses TRBV29-1 and TRBJ2-5; 7 bases are shared with TRBD2. The CDR3 loop spans 15 amino acids. With 8 bases clipped from V and 0 bases from J, the junction kept 12 bases outside the gene matches. The germline V gene has CDR1 SQVTM and CDR2 ANQGSEA. CDR3 DNA sequence: TGCAGCCTTACCGGGACTACCCAGTACCAAGAGACCCAGTACTTC. It translates to CSLTGTTQYQETQYF.

Regarding this clonotype: This may be a read error: a much more frequent sequence differs by one nucleotide. The chain recombines TRBV29-1 with TRBJ2-3; TRBD1 agrees at 11 bases. After removal of 4 bases from V and 3 bases from J, the junction contained 3 bases not matched to a gene. This CDR3 region has 14 residues. Germline values: CDR1 SQVTM, CDR2 ANQGSEA. CDR3 DNA sequence: TGCAGCGTTGGGACAGGGGGCAGTACAGATACGCAGTATTTT. This codes for CSVGTGGSTDTQYF.

The J gene is TRBJ2-5, the V gene TRBV4-3; 7 bases match TRBD1. The V gene's germline CDR1 is LGHNA and CDR2 YSLEER. This CDR3 spans 14 amino acids. J was trimmed by 2 bases and V by 4 bases; bases with no gene match: 4. The CDR3 region has the DNA TGCGCCAGCAGCCGAGACAGGGCACAAGAGACCCAGTACTTC. Its translation is CASSRDRAQETQYF.

In the case of this clonotype: This sequence may be a read error, since a much larger clone differs from it by one base. The rearrangement joins TRBV12-3 or TRBV12-4 to TRBJ1-2; D gene ambiguous. The V end lost 11 bases, the J end lost 7 bases, and 14 bases lay between the germline ends. The CDR3 spans 11 residues. CDR3 region: CAALTWTGYTF. The CDR3 nucleotides are TGTGCCGCCCTGACATGGACTGGCTACACCTTC.

This clonotype was seen only once. One end of the junction fails to match germline, which may point to a read error. V gene TRBV29-1 combines with J gene TRBJ2-1; D might be TRBD1 or TRBD2, each matching 6 bases. The CDR3 is 14 residues long. Germline lookup yields CDR1 SQVTM and CDR2 ANQGSEA. The CDR3 loop is CSDPDGGSYDEQFF. DNA for the CDR3: TGCAGCGATCCCGACGGGGGCTCCTACGATGAGCAGTTCTTC.

Concerning this clonotype itself: One base away lies a much larger clone, so this may be a sequencing read error. This chain connects TRBV6-5 to TRBJ2-7; D perhaps matches TRBD1 (5 bases). Germline CDR1 MNHEY, CDR2 SVGAGI. The CDR3 runs to 14 residues. The CDR3 sequence: CANSYDSLAYEQYF. For the CDR3, the DNA is TGTGCCAACAGTTACGACAGCCTCGCCTACGAGCAGTACTTC.

The chain uses TRBV5-1 and TRBJ2-1; perhaps TRBD2 as D (5 bases). Germline V gene lookup returns CDR1 SGHRS and CDR2 YFSETQ. The length of the CDR3 is 16 residues. V lost 5 bases, J lost 0 bases, and 15 bases lay in between. CDR3 protein: CASSTSVGASYNEQFF. In nucleotides, the CDR3 is TGCGCCAGCAGTACTTCCGTGGGAGCCTCCTACAATGAGCAGTTCTTC.

This clonotype was seen many times. J is TRBJ2-4 and V is TRBV12-3 or TRBV12-4; unclear D gene. Trimming took 2 bases from V and 0 from J, leaving 11 bases between them. This CDR3 has 16 amino acids. CDR3 in DNA: TGTGCCAGCAGTTTACACAGCTTACTAGCCAAAAACATTCAGTACTTC. It specifies CASSLHSLLAKNIQYF.

The chain couples TRBV6-1 to TRBJ2-4; TRBD2 might be the D (5 bases). Germline CDR1 is MNHNS and CDR2 is SASEGT. Trimming removed 8 bases at V and 2 bases at J, with 13 bases between. The CDR3 is 14 amino acids. CDR3 in DNA: TGTGCCAGCCTCCATCACGGGACCAAAAACATTCAGTACTTC. Encoded protein: CASLHHGTKNIQYF.

The gene calls are TRBV11-2 and TRBJ2-3; 8 bases fit TRBD1. Germline V lookup: CDR1 SGHAT, CDR2 FQNNGV. V was pared by 10 bases and J by 6 bases, with 6 bases of the junction left unmatched. The CDR3 contains 12 residues. The CDR3 DNA reads as TGTGCCAACATCCGGGACAGGGATACGCAGTATTTT. Its translation: CANIRDRDTQYF.

This clonotype was recorded once. This rearrangement joins TRBV12-3 or TRBV12-4 to TRBJ2-1; tentatively, D is TRBD1 (5 bases). The CDR3 contains 14 residues. V was pared by 5 bases and J by 3 bases, with 11 bases between. As DNA, the CDR3 is TGTGCCAGCAGTCCCTCTGGACACTACAATGAGCAGTTCTTC. This codes for CASSPSGHYNEQFF.

This clonotype was seen a few times. The rearrangement uses TRBV6-5 and TRBJ2-5; perhaps TRBD2 as D (6 bases). This CDR3 has 15 amino acids. Trimming left V 6 bases short and J 4 bases short, with 18 bases between. The germline gives CDR1 MNHEY, CDR2 SVGAGI. The CDR3 nucleotides are TGTGCCAGCAGCCTGAGAAGGAGGGGAGGAGAGACCCAGTACTTC. Amino acids: CASSLRRRGGETQYF.

This clonotype has just a few counts. The chain combines TRBV5-6 with TRBJ2-5; D gene ambiguous. Trimming left V 0 bases short and J 7 bases short, with 13 bases between. Germline V lookup: CDR1 SGHDT, CDR2 YYEEEE. CDR3 size: 14 residues. The CDR3 DNA is TGTGCCAGCAGCTTGGTCGGGCAGGCTGGGACCCAGTACTTC. Its translation: CASSLVGQAGTQYF.

A remark on this clonotype: This may be a read error, as it is one base from a much larger clone. Likely a read error: the CDR3 ends without its conserved phenylalanine or tryptophan. The chain combines TRBV6-5 with TRBJ1-1; 7 bases align to TRBD1. Losses at the gene ends were 7 bases for V and 3 bases for J; bases not matched to a gene: 5. CDR1 is MNHEY, CDR2 SVGAGI, per germline. The CDR3 totals 13 residues. In DNA, the CDR3 is TGTGCCAGCAAGGAGGGGGCTTACACTGAAGCTTTCCTT. Its protein is CASKEGAYTEAFL.

The chain combines TRBV11-2 with TRBJ1-1; maybe TRBD1 (5 bases). Germline loops: CDR1 SGHAT, CDR2 FQNNGV. Trimming removed 7 bases from V and 4 bases from J, with 16 bases in between. CDR3 size: 14 residues. The CDR3 sequence is CASTFRDQGTEAFF. The DNA for the CDR3 is TGTGCCAGCACCTTCCGAGATCAGGGCACTGAAGCTTTCTTT.

This clonotype was seen repeatedly, ten times or more. V is TRBV29-1 and J is TRBJ2-1; D is ambiguous. Germline CDR1 SQVTM, CDR2 ANQGSEA. This CDR3 has 12 residues. Trimming removed 7 bases from V and 7 bases from J, with 14 bases in between. The CDR3 coding sequence is TGCAGCGCTTTGATGTGGTGGAATGAGCAGTTCTTC. Translated: CSALMWWNEQFF.

This clonotype occurred once. The CDR3 does not close with the conserved phenylalanine or tryptophan, likely indicating a read error. The chain uses TRBV4-1 and TRBJ1-2; TRBD1 is a possible D gene (6 bases). V gave up 4 bases and J gave up 2 bases, with 11 bases separating them. This CDR3 has 14 residues. In germline, CDR1 is MGHRA, CDR2 YSYEKL. The CDR3 loop is CASSPRGVNYGYTL. Written as DNA, the CDR3 is TGCGCCAGCAGCCCTAGGGGGGTCAACTATGGCTACACCCTC.

Many counts were recorded for this clonotype. The chain is built from TRBV4-1 and TRBJ2-3; the D gene is possibly TRBD2 (5 bases). The V end lost 4 bases, the J end lost 0 bases, and 8 bases lay between the germline ends. The CDR3 sequence is 14 residues long. CDR1 is MGHRA and CDR2 is YSYEKL in the germline V gene. CDR3 bases: TGCGCCAGCAGCCGGTGGGAGAGCACAGATACGCAGTATTTT. Its protein product is CASSRWESTDTQYF.

The gene calls are TRBV29-1 and TRBJ2-7, with no clear D. Germline CDR1 is SQVTM and CDR2 is ANQGSEA. This CDR3 has 11 residues. The CDR3 sequence is CNVPGPWGQYF. DNA of the CDR3: TGCAACGTCCCTGGTCCCTGGGGACAGTACTTC.

This rearrangement joins TRBV5-4 to TRBJ1-1; D ambiguous. The germline gives CDR1 SGHNT, CDR2 YYREEE (reference sequence). Trimming pared 1 base from V and 10 bases from J, leaving 14 bases between. The CDR3 sequence is 13 residues long. CDR3 in amino acids: CASSLNDGMRAFF. CDR3 DNA sequence: TGTGCCAGCAGCTTGAACGACGGAATGAGAGCTTTCTTT.

This clonotype was seen only a few times. The V gene is TRBV4-1, the J gene TRBJ2-3, with D perhaps TRBD1 or TRBD2 (5 bases each). There are 16 residues in the CDR3. The V end lost 3 bases, the J end lost 1 base, and 14 bases lay between the germline ends. Germline V lookup: CDR1 MGHRA, CDR2 YSYEKL. Here the CDR3 DNA reads TGCGCCAGCAGCCACTTTCTGAGGGACGGCACAGATACGCAGTATTTT. Translated: CASSHFLRDGTDTQYF.

As concerns this clonotype: A read error may account for a junction end that differs from germline. V usage is TRBV6-1 and J usage is TRBJ2-7; D tentatively fits TRBD1 or TRBD2 (7 bases each). The CDR3 length is 17 residues. Germline V gene data show CDR1 as MNHNS and CDR2 as SASEGT. CDR3 nucleotides: TGTGCCAGCCGGTCGGGCAGGGGGGCGGGAGTCTCCTACGAGCAGTATTTC. Encoded protein: CASRSGRGAGVSYEQYF.